The rows below give T cell receptor beta chains drawn from one sample of a study of response to subunit inactivated influenza vaccine. TCRdb redid the calling of the RT-PCR reads with MiXCR, one entry per CDR3 protein. This table has fewer than 250,000 distinct CDR3 sequences, approximately 14% appearing once. The sequencing here drew on CD8+ T cells sorted from PBMCs, taken less than 6 days after vaccination. These receptors came from a man aged 45-60 years who received an inactivated influenza vaccine. Each CDR3 is given with its conserved first and last residue. Each record gives: CDR3 protein, CDR3 DNA, CDR3 length, V gene, J gene, D gene, clone size. D genes are given only for firm matches. Size tells how often a clone was seen (once, few, many) or the class of an expanded clone, and some rows leave it out.

CASSQVGTSGSTDTQYF	TGCGCCAGCAGCCAAGTCGGGACTAGCGGGAGTACAGATACGCAGTATTTT	17	TRBV4-1	TRBJ2-3	TRBD2	few
CASSPLAGSHNEQFF	TGTGCCAGCAGCCCTCTAGCGGGTTCCCACAATGAGCAGTTCTTC	15	TRBV4-2	TRBJ2-1	TRBD2	NA
CASSLALGTYEQYF	TGCGCCAGCAGCTTGGCGCTGGGGACCTACGAGCAGTACTTC	14	TRBV5-1	TRBJ2-7	NA	many
CASSLGQDFAYEQYF	TGCGCCAGCAGCTTGGGACAGGATTTTGCTTACGAGCAGTACTTC	15	TRBV5-1	TRBJ2-7	NA	few
CASSLTTRAQETQYF	TGTGCCAGCAGTCTAACGACTAGGGCTCAAGAGACCCAGTACTTC	15	TRBV4-2	TRBJ2-5	NA	few
CASRGLAGDDEQYF	TGTGCCAGCAGGGGACTAGCGGGAGACGACGAGCAGTACTTC	14	TRBV6-2/TRBV6-3	TRBJ2-7	TRBD2	few
CASSQEWYRDYFSYEQYF	TGCGCCAGCAGCCAAGAGTGGTACCGGGACTACTTCTCCTACGAGCAGTACTTC	18	TRBV4-3	TRBJ2-7	TRBD2	few
CASSPVAGGAYEQYF	TGTGCCAGCAGCCCCGTAGCGGGAGGGGCCTACGAGCAGTACTTC	15	TRBV7-8	TRBJ2-7	TRBD2	NA
CASSRGQGSYEQYF	TGTGCCAGCAGTAGGGGACAGGGGTCCTACGAGCAGTACTTC	14	TRBV28	TRBJ2-7	TRBD1	few
CASSRTSGGRNEQFF	TGTGCCAGCAGCCGGACTAGCGGGGGGAGGAATGAGCAGTTCTTC	15	TRBV3-1	TRBJ2-1	TRBD2	NA
CASSLWGPGTEAFF	TGTGCCAGCAGCTTGTGGGGGCCGGGCACTGAAGCTTTCTTT	14	TRBV5-5	TRBJ1-1	NA	NA
CAISESHSASYNEQFF	TGTGCCATCAGTGAGTCCCACAGTGCCTCCTACAATGAGCAGTTCTTC	16	TRBV10-3	TRBJ2-1	NA	few
CASRALTGYPAPNSFNEQFF	TGTGCCAGCAGGGCCCTGACAGGGTATCCGGCACCGAATAGTTTCAATGAGCAGTTCTTC	20	TRBV2	TRBJ2-1	TRBD1	NA
CAISDPGQGLWETQYF	TGTGCCATCAGCGATCCAGGACAGGGGCTTTGGGAGACCCAGTACTTC	16	TRBV10-3	TRBJ2-5	TRBD1	few
CASSATSVPNEQFF	TGTGCCAGCAGTGCGACTAGCGTCCCCAATGAGCAGTTCTTC	14	TRBV6-5	TRBJ2-1	TRBD2	many
CASSLSDRGSYNEQFF	TGTGCCAGCAGCTTATCCGACAGGGGCTCCTACAATGAGCAGTTCTTC	16	TRBV11-2	TRBJ2-1	TRBD1	NA